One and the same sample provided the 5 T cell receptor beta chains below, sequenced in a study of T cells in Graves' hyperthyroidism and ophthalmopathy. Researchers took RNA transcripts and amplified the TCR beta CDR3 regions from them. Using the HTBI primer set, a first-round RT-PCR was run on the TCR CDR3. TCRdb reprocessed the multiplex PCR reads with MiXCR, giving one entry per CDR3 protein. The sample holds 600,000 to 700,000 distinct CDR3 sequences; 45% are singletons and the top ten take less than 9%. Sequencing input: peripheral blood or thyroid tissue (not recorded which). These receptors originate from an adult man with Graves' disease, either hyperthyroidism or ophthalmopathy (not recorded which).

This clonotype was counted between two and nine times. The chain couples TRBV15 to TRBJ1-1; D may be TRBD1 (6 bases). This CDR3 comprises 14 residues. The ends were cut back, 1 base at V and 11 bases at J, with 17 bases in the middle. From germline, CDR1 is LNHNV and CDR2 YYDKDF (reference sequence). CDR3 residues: CATSRGRGEITAFF. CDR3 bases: TGTGCCACCAGCAGAGGAAGGGGGGAAATAACGGCTTTCTTT.

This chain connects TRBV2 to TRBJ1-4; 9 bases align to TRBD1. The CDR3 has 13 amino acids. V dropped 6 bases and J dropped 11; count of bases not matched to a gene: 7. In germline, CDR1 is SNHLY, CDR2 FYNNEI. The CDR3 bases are TGTGCCAGCAGCGCACAGGGGGCCTTGAAACTGTTTTTT. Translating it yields CASSAQGALKLFF.

The CDR3 sequence: CASSLIGGNGYTF. CDR3 sequence (DNA): TGTGCCAGCAGTTTAATAGGGGGCAATGGCTACACCTTC. The chain uses TRBV27 and TRBJ1-2; 7 positions match TRBD1. The J segment lost 6 bases and the V segment lost 2 bases, leaving 3 bases of the junction unmatched. This CDR3 is 13 amino acids long. Per the germline V gene, CDR1 is MNHEY and CDR2 is SMNVEV (reference sequence).

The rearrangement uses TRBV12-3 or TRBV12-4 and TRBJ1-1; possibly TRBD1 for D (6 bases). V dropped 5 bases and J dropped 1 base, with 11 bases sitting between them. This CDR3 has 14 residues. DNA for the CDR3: TGTGCCAGCAGTCCAAACAGGGAGAACACTGAAGCTTTCTTT. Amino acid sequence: CASSPNRENTEAFF.

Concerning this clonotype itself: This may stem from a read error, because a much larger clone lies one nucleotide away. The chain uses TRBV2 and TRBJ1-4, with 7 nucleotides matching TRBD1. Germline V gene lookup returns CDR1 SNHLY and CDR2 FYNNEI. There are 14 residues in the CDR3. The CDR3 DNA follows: TGTGCCAGCAGTATCAGGGGGACTAGTGAAAAACTGTTTTTT. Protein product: CASSIRGTSEKLFF.